The 16 T cell receptor beta chains reported below all come from one sample, sequenced in a study of blood T cell repertoires in COVID-19. The assay was immunoSEQ multiplex PCR, and TCRdb's table has in-frame clones only and misses some. The sample includes hundreds of thousands of clones, 86% of them seen just once. Material: peripheral blood. The receptors come from a woman aged 25 to 39 with active or convalescent COVID-19.

The gene calls are TRBV6-5 and TRBJ1-1; 7 positions match TRBD1. This CDR3 region has 12 residues. V shed 7 bases and J 10 bases; nucleotides not matched to a gene: 9. CDR1 and CDR2 from the germline V gene are MNHEY and SVGAGI. In DNA form, the CDR3 reads TGTGCCAGCAAAAACGGGGCAGGGGGAGCTTTCTTT. The encoded protein is CASKNGAGGAFF.

This chain connects TRBV5-5 to TRBJ2-7; 8 bases are shared with TRBD2. The germline V gene has CDR1 SGHKS and CDR2 YYEKEE (reference sequence). V dropped 2 bases and J dropped 3; count of bases not matched to a gene: 4. CDR3 length: 14 residues. Here the CDR3 reads CASSLLAANYEQYF. Here the CDR3 DNA reads TGTGCCAGCAGCTTACTAGCGGCTAACTACGAGCAGTACTTC.

V is TRBV7-9 and J is TRBJ2-7; unclear D gene. Trimming cost V 6 bases and J 0 bases, with 12 bases left between them. Germline assignment: CDR1 SEHNR and CDR2 FQNEAQ (reference sequence). The CDR3 has 14 amino acids. For the CDR3, the DNA is TGTGCCAGCAGTTATACCGATAGCTCCTACGAGCAGTACTTC. Its translation is CASSYTDSSYEQYF.

This clone was detected only once. The CDR3 is CSGRGYGNTIYF. The CDR3 coding sequence is TGCAGCGGCAGGGGTTACGGAAACACCATATATTTT. The rearrangement links TRBV29-1 to TRBJ1-3, with D maybe TRBD1 (6 bases). Trimming took 7 bases from V and 4 from J, leaving 11 bases between them. CDR3 length: 12 amino acids. Germline-derived CDR1 and CDR2 are SQVTM and ANQGSEA.

This clone was observed a single time. The chain links TRBV3-1 (or the pseudogene TRBV3-2) to TRBJ2-7; D may be TRBD2 (6 bases). Germline CDR1 reads LGHDT; CDR2 reads YNNKEL (reference sequence). This CDR3 is 18 amino acids long. The V and J ends lost 1 base and 2 bases respectively, with 21 bases between them. In DNA, the CDR3 is TGTGCCAGCAGCCAAGCGGACATTCTTACGGGAGTCCCCTACGAGCAGTACTTC. Translating it yields CASSQADILTGVPYEQYF.

As DNA, the CDR3 is TGCAGCGTTGAAGATCAGGCTAGCGGGAGGGTTGACAATGAGCAGTTCTTC. Protein product: CSVEDQASGRVDNEQFF. The V gene is TRBV29-1, the J gene TRBJ2-1, with TRBD2 matching over 12 bases. With 0 bases clipped from V and 5 bases from J, the junction kept 8 bases outside the gene matches. Germline CDR1 is SQVTM and CDR2 is ANQGSEA. The CDR3 extends over 17 amino acids.

This chain connects TRBV2 to TRBJ1-2; D is unclear. CDR3 length: 15 amino acids. V lost 2 bases, J lost 6 bases, and 16 bases lay in between. Germline V CDR1 and CDR2: SNHLY, FYNNEI. CDR3: CASSEWPSNPNGYTF. The CDR3 DNA reads as TGTGCCAGCAGTGAATGGCCATCGAATCCCAATGGCTACACCTTC.

V gene TRBV27 combines with J gene TRBJ2-4; 9 bases line up with TRBD2. The CDR3 consists of 20 residues. Germline V gene data show CDR1 as MNHEY and CDR2 as SMNVEV (reference sequence). V shed 5 bases and J 0 bases; nucleotides not matched to a gene: 17. The CDR3 region has the DNA TGTGCCAGCAGTCCGCGACCGGGACTAGCCCCAATGCCAGCCAAAAACATTCAGTACTTC. Protein sequence: CASSPRPGLAPMPAKNIQYF.

In this sample, this clone turned up a few times. V is TRBV6-5 and J is TRBJ1-2, with 9 bases aligning to TRBD1. This CDR3 has 14 amino acids. The ends lost 7 bases at V and 4 bases at J; junction bases unmatched: 7. Germline V gene data show CDR1 as MNHEY and CDR2 as SVGAGI. Written as DNA, the CDR3 is TGTGCCAGCACCTCCTTGGGACAGGGCTATGGCTACACCTTC. It codes for CASTSLGQGYGYTF.

V gene TRBV7-9 combines with J gene TRBJ1-1, with D possibly being TRBD1 (5 bases). Germline loops: CDR1 SEHNR, CDR2 FQNEAQ (reference sequence). Trimming pared 0 bases from V and 4 bases from J, leaving 6 bases between. There are 13 residues in the CDR3. The CDR3 sequence: CASSLARVTEAFF. CDR3 in DNA: TGTGCCAGCAGCTTAGCCAGGGTCACTGAAGCTTTCTTT.

This clone appeared once. DNA for the CDR3: TGCAGCGTTGAAGACAGGACGAACACCGGGGAGCTGTTTTTT. Residues: CSVEDRTNTGELFF. V is TRBV29-1 and J is TRBJ2-2; D is unclear. V shed 0 bases and J shed 0 bases, with 5 bases lying between them. The CDR3 spans 14 residues. Germline CDR1 and CDR2: SQVTM and ANQGSEA.

The chain is built from TRBV25-1 and TRBJ1-2; possibly TRBD1 for D (6 bases). The V gene lost 5 bases and the J gene lost 0 bases, with 16 bases spanning the gap. The CDR3 has 16 amino acids. Germline CDR1 reads MGHDK; CDR2 reads SYGVNS. This CDR3 reads CASSQMRQATNYGYTF. DNA of the CDR3: TGTGCCAGCAGTCAAATGAGACAGGCCACTAACTATGGCTACACCTTC.

The V gene is TRBV6-1, the J gene TRBJ1-1; maybe TRBD1 (6 bases). Trimming shortened V by 1 base and J by 8 bases, and 8 bases separated the two germline ends. The germline gives CDR1 MNHNS, CDR2 SASEGT. CDR3 length: 12 amino acids. The CDR3 protein is CASSEVGAEAFF. CDR3 DNA sequence: TGTGCCAGCAGTGAAGTGGGGGCCGAAGCTTTCTTT.

As for this clone: The junction departs from germline at one end; a sequencing error may be responsible. The DNA for the CDR3 is TGCAGCGGTGAACAGGGGGCGCGTTTAGCTTTCTTT. Amino acid sequence: CSGEQGARLAFF. The chain is built from TRBV29-1 and TRBJ1-1; 9 nucleotides agree with TRBD1. This CDR3 region has 12 residues. The V gene's germline CDR1 is SQVTM and CDR2 ANQGSEA.

J is TRBJ1-6 and V is TRBV11-1; a possible D gene is TRBD1 (6 bases). Per germline, CDR1 SGHAT and CDR2 FQDESV (reference sequence). This CDR3 region has 13 residues. V lost 5 bases, J lost 7 bases, and 9 bases lay in between. CDR3 region: CASSRGGNSPLHF. Here the CDR3 DNA reads TGTGCCAGCAGCCGGGGGGGCAATTCACCCCTCCACTTT.

The rearrangement joins TRBV5-4 to TRBJ2-1, with 14 bases identical to TRBD2. V lost 4 bases, J lost 3 bases, and 3 bases stayed unmatched. Per germline, CDR1 SGHNT and CDR2 YYREEE (reference sequence). The CDR3 has 16 residues. CDR3 sequence reads: CASSTGLAGGYNEQFF. The CDR3 bases are TGTGCCAGCAGCACCGGACTAGCGGGGGGCTACAATGAGCAGTTCTTC.